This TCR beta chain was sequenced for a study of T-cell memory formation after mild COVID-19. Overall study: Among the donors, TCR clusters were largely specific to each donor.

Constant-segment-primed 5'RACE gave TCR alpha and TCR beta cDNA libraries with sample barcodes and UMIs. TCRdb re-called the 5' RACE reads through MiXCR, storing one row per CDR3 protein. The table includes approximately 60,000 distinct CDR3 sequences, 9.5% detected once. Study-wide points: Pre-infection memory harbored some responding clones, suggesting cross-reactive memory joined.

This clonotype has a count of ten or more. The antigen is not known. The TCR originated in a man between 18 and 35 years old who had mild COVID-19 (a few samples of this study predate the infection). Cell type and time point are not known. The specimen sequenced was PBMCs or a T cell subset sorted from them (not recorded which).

This chain's CDR3 is CASSPPHRGEGYTF. The CDR3 DNA reads TGTGCCAGCAGCCCCCCTCACAGGGGCGAAGGCTACACCTTC. The chain has TRBV7-2 and TRBJ1-2, with 7 nucleotides matching TRBD1. V trimming: 5 bases; J trimming: 8 bases; junction bases outside the gene matches: 11. The CDR3 length is 14 residues. Germline V gene data show CDR1 as SGHTA and CDR2 as FQGNSA.